The next 8 T cell receptor beta chains were all read from a single sample in a study of vaccination and CD4 T cells after COVID-19. These receptors have no known antigen. The treatment denotes: roughly 10-day PBMC culture with coronavirus spike peptide pools or control peptides (ViraFEST assay). Cultured CD4+ T cell DNA underwent sequencing with the Oncomine TCR Beta short-read assay. TCRdb processed the PCR reads anew with MiXCR; each CDR3 protein has one entry. The table lists 13,000 or so distinct CDR3 sequences, roughly two fifths of them singletons. The source material was CD4+ T cells from blood, cultured in vitro, sampled after SARS-CoV-2 vaccination. These receptors were collected from a human donor who had recovered from COVID-19.

J is TRBJ1-1 and V is TRBV28; weak D call: TRBD1 (5 bases). There are 14 residues in the CDR3. The germline V gene has CDR1 MDHEN and CDR2 SYDVKM. The V and J ends lost 4 bases and 1 base respectively, with 10 bases between them. CDR3 nucleotides: TGTGCCAGCAGTTGGCAGGGCCCGAACACTGAAGCTTTCTTT. This translates into CASSWQGPNTEAFF. The entire variable domain, with the rest obtained from reference TRBV28 and TRBJ1-1, is as follows: DVKVTQSSRYLVKRTGEKVFLECVQDMDHENMFWYRQDPGLGLRLIYFSYDVKMKEKGDIPEGYSVSREKKERFSLILESASTNQTSMYLCASSWQGPNTEAFFGQGTRLTVV.

This clonotype was observed a few times. The chain has TRBV14 and TRBJ1-6, with a tentative D call TRBD1 (5 bases). Germline loops: CDR1 SGHDN, CDR2 FVKESK. The CDR3 consists of 14 residues. V shed 2 bases and J shed 13 bases, with 15 bases lying between them. The CDR3 DNA is TGTGCCAGCAGCCAAAATACAGGTTTTTCGCCCCTCCACTTT. Amino acid sequence: CASSQNTGFSPLHF.

The chain couples TRBV5-5 to TRBJ2-5; no definite D call. V shed 1 base and J shed 4 bases, with 5 bases lying between them. This CDR3 has 12 residues. The germline V gene encodes CDR1 SGHKS and CDR2 YYEKEE (reference sequence). CDR3 coding DNA: TGTGCCAGCAGCTTGTTGGGAGAGACCCAGTACTTC. This translates into CASSLLGETQYF.

This clonotype was seen a handful of times. The genes are TRBV7-8 and TRBJ1-6, with no clear D. This CDR3 comprises 11 residues. V was shortened by 7 bases and J by 10 bases, with 8 bases between the two germline ends. Germline assignment: CDR1 SGHVS and CDR2 FQNEAQ. The CDR3 spells CASTMGSPLHF. Written as DNA, the CDR3 is TGTGCCAGCACCATGGGGTCACCCCTCCACTTT.

V is TRBV6-2 or TRBV6-3 and J is TRBJ1-5; D is ambiguous. The germline V and J ends were trimmed by 2 bases and 1 base, with 6 bases remaining between them. Germline CDR1 reads MNHEY; CDR2 reads SVGEGT. The CDR3 is 14 residues long. The CDR3 DNA reads as TGTGCCAGCAGTTACCAGAAGAGCAATCAGCCCCAGCATTTT. Residues: CASSYQKSNQPQHF.

In this sample, this clonotype is medium-sized. The chain carries TRBV20-1 and TRBJ1-5; D possibly corresponds to TRBD1 (5 bases). Germline assignment: CDR1 DFQATT and CDR2 SNEGSKA (reference sequence). V lost 3 bases, J lost 1 base, and 13 bases lay in between. The CDR3 covers 15 residues. In nucleotides, the CDR3 is TGCAGTGCTAGTCGTGCGCGGGACAGCAATCAGCCCCAGCATTTT. Encoded protein: CSASRARDSNQPQHF.

The chain couples TRBV19 to TRBJ2-3; D assignment may be TRBD1 or TRBD2 (5 bases each). This CDR3 has 17 residues. Per germline, CDR1 LNHDA and CDR2 SQIVND (reference sequence). V was pared by 5 bases and J by 1 base, with 19 bases between. The CDR3 bases are TGTGCCAGTAGTTTCGACGGACAACGGGGCGGCACAGATACGCAGTATTTT. Protein: CASSFDGQRGGTDTQYF.

This clonotype has just one count. This chain uses TRBV12-3 or TRBV12-4 with TRBJ1-5, with D perhaps TRBD1 (5 bases). The CDR3 has 14 amino acids. V dropped 3 bases and J dropped 6 bases, with 12 bases sitting between them. CDR3 sequence (DNA): TGTGCCAGCAGTTTGCGGGGCACCGGTCAGCCCCAGCATTTT. It codes for CASSLRGTGQPQHF.